This TCR beta chain was identified during a study of blood T cell repertoires in COVID-19. In the study overall: T cells, B-cell-depleted T cells, or PBMCs provided the cDNA or gDNA that served as material.

Trimming removed 0 bases at V and 4 bases at J, with 12 bases between. Germline V gene data show CDR1 as MNHNS and CDR2 as SASEGT. The CDR3 has 15 residues. Profiling relied on immunoSEQ multiplex PCR, and the TCRdb table lists in-frame clones only, not all of them. There are about 36,000 clones in the sample; around four fifths occur only once, and 30% to 35% lies in the top ten. Material for sequencing was peripheral blood. V and J are TRBV6-1 and TRBJ1-2; maybe TRBD1 (5 bases). The clonotype originates from a man aged 60 to 69 with acute or convalescent COVID-19. CDR3 coding DNA: TGTGCCAGCAGTGAAGCGGGTCAGGGTGGCTATGGCTACACCTTC. Amino acid sequence: CASSEAGQGGYGYTF.